This T cell receptor (beta chain) was recorded in a study of T cell repertoires in cytomegalovirus infection (dated by TCRdb to between 2018 and 2020). About the investigation overall: Donor HLA type was relevant to the analysis, because carriage of CMV infection together with the matching HLA type was indicated by public TCR beta signatures.

From cysteine to phenylalanine, the CDR3 is 15 amino acids long. The retained sequence is limited to the CDR3, 45 bases, with the frame set at the first base. Looking up the germline V gene yields CDR1 SGHTA and CDR2 FQGNSA. V and J are trimmed by 4 bases and 0 bases, and the gene matches miss 3 bases of the junction. Broad study findings and their caveats: In both this cohort and an independent cohort of 350 or so donors, the cumulative frequency of public TCR beta family members distinguished carriers of CMV infection plus the relevant HLA type. The ex vivo response was dominated by HLA-C-restricted CMV-specific TCR beta clonotypes, which also provided the single most frequent clonotype in two of eight donors.

Points on this clonotype: What antigen it recognizes has not been identified. It has no much larger one-base neighbor in the sample; base qualities were not kept.

Reads for this sample came from an Illumina HiSeq 1500. The raw public reads went through TCRdb reprocessing: fastp at Q25, MiXCR clone calling, in-frame beta chains kept. One record per CDR3 amino acid sequence lists the most common genes and DNA. The sample table lists about 98,000 distinct CDR3 sequences, approximately 17% of them with a count of one. The top ten clones comprise 8% of the sample. Sequencing used PBMCs. The chain links TRBV7-2 with TRBJ1-5; the central 7 bases match TRBD1. This clonotype originated in a human donor in good health (CMV status not recorded). Some clones in this sample may be carry-over from other donors' samples. CDR3 protein: CASSYGQASNQPQHF. Read as DNA, the sequence is TGTGCCAGCAGCTATGGACAGGCTAGCAATCAGCCCCAGCATTTT.